The clone carrying this T cell receptor (beta chain) has at least ten counts. Its antigen remains unknown. This entry comes from a study of breast tumors, draining lymph nodes, adjacent tissues. General study results and limits: Tumor TCR diversity was below lymph nodes but above nontumor tissue. Luminal-like breast cancer showed significantly greater tumor-nontumor repertoire similarity than basal-like breast cancer did. Tumor T cell lymph node origin was a supported hypothesis, not proven. Findings are consistent with lymph node origin and intratumoral expansion of most tumor T cells.

Each CDR3 protein gets one entry after TCRdb re-called the multiplex PCR reads with MiXCR. The sample carries under 70,000 distinct CDR3 sequences, roughly two fifths recorded once. CDR3 length: 16 amino acids. Germline assignment: CDR1 SGHDT and CDR2 YYEEEE. V lost 3 bases and J lost 9; bases outside the gene matches: 7. The J gene is TRBJ2-1, the V gene TRBV5-6; 15 bases fit TRBD2. This TCR was recovered from a female donor with breast cancer. Some clones in this sample may be carry-over from other donors' samples. The sample taken for sequencing was breast tumor tissue. CDR3 amino acids: CASSSGTSGRRFEQFF. CDR3 bases: TGTGCCAGCAGCTCCGGGACTAGCGGGAGGAGGTTTGAGCAGTTCTTC. Together with reference TRBV5-6 and TRBJ2-1, the CDR3 gives the full variable domain: DAGVTQSPTHLIKTRGQQVTLRCSPKSGHDTVSWYQQALGQGPQFIFQYYEEEERQRGNFPDRFSGHQFPNYSSELNVNALLLGDSALYLCASSSGTSGRRFEQFFGPGTRLTVL.